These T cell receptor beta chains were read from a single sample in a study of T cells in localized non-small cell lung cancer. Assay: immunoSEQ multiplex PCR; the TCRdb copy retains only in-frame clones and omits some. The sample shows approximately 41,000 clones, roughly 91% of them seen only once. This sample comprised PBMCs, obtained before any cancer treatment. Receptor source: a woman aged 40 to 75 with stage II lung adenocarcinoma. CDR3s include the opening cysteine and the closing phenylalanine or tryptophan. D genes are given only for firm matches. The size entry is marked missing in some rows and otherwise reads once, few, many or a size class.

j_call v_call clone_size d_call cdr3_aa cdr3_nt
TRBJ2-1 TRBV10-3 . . CAIKSDSLRQLSYNEQFF TGTGCCATCAAATCGGACAGCCTAAGGCAACTATCCTACAATGAGCAGTTCTTC
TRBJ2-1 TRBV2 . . CASKGGNEQFF TGTGCCAGCAAGGGTGGTAATGAGCAGTTCTTC
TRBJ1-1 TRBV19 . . CASSIQGTEAFF TGTGCCAGTAGTATTCAGGGGACCGAAGCTTTCTTT
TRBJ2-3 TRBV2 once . CASKASGTDTQYF TGTGCCAGCAAGGCTAGCGGCACAGATACGCAGTATTTT
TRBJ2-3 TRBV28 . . CASRRTGSGDTQYF TGTGCCAGCAGACGGACTGGAAGTGGGGATACGCAGTATTTT
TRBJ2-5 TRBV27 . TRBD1 CASSLSGTGGGGTQYF TGTGCCAGCAGTTTATCCGGGACAGGGGGCGGGGGGACCCAGTACTTC
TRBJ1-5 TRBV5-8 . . CASSFRGAYSNQPQHF TGTGCCAGCAGCTTTAGAGGGGCTTATAGCAATCAGCCCCAGCATTTT
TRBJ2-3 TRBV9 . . CASSPGSLGRKTDTQYF TGTGCCAGCAGCCCCGGTTCATTGGGCCGGAAAACAGATACGCAGTATTTT
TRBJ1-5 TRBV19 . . CASSPTGGEGNQPQHF TGTGCCAGTAGCCCCACGGGGGGCGAGGGCAATCAGCCCCAGCATTTT
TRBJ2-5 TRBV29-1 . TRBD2 CSVLPLAGGSEETQYF TGCAGCGTCCTACCACTAGCGGGAGGGTCGGAAGAGACCCAGTACTTC
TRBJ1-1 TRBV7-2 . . CASSPDILNTEAFF TGTGCCAGCAGCCCCGACATACTGAACACTGAAGCTTTCTTT
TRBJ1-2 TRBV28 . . CASKLQGRNGYTF TGTGCCAGCAAGCTGCAGGGGCGGAATGGCTACACCTTC
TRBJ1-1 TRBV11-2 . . CASSLGFRAFF TGTGCCAGCAGCTTAGGATTCCGAGCTTTCTTT
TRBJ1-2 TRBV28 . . CASSLTGASYGYTF TGTGCCAGCAGTTTAACTGGGGCAAGCTATGGCTACACCTTC
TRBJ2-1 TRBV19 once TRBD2 CASSIGRIGREGNEQFF TGTGCCAGTAGTATAGGACGGATCGGGAGGGAAGGGAATGAGCAGTTCTTC
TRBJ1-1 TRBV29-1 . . CSGERVTEAFF TGCAGCGGGGAGAGGGTCACTGAAGCTTTCTTT